A selection of T cell receptor beta chains follows, all from one sample in a study of cytomegalovirus exposure and HLA in healthy donors. This table comes from immunoSEQ multiplex PCR, and its TCRdb copy is limited to in-frame clones, with some not included. The sample shows 150,000 to 200,000 clones, around 77% of them seen only once. Sequencing was performed on PBMCs. These receptors all stem from a woman in her 50s in good health and CMV-seropositive. Each CDR3 is given with its conserved first and last residue. A D gene is named only where the DNA matches it firmly. Clone size is shown for a subset of rows, as once, few, many or a class of expanded clone.

-	TRBV7-8	-	TRBJ2-3	CASSLGRAGGGTDTQYF	TGTGCCAGCAGCTTAGGGAGGGCAGGAGGGGGCACAGATACGCAGTATTTT
-	TRBV25-1	once	TRBJ2-6	CASREQGGAGANVLTF	TGTGCCAGCAGAGAACAGGGAGGAGCTGGGGCCAACGTCCTGACTTTC
-	TRBV18	-	TRBJ1-1	CASSPGQPNTEAFF	TGTGCCAGCTCACCAGGACAGCCGAACACTGAAGCTTTCTTT
TRBD1	TRBV11-2	once	TRBJ2-6	CASTADRFSGANVLTF	TGTGCCAGCACCGCGGACAGGTTCTCTGGGGCCAACGTCCTGACTTTC
-	TRBV30	once	TRBJ1-1	CAWSEKARGGEAFF	TGTGCCTGGAGTGAAAAGGCCCGGGGTGGTGAAGCTTTCTTT
-	TRBV4-3	-	TRBJ2-7	CASSQVPDYEQYF	TGCGCCAGCAGCCAAGTCCCAGATTACGAGCAGTACTTC
-	TRBV6-1	-	TRBJ1-3	CASSGDPRVFSGNTIYF	TGTGCCAGCAGTGGGGATCCGAGGGTCTTCTCTGGAAACACCATATATTTT
TRBD1	TRBV5-4	-	TRBJ1-1	CASSLTTGKAEAFF	TGTGCCAGCAGCCTAACGACAGGGAAGGCTGAAGCTTTCTTT
-	TRBV28	few	TRBJ1-5	CASSFGGMGQPQHF	TGTGCCAGCAGTTTTGGCGGGATGGGTCAGCCCCAGCATTTT
-	TRBV6-5	few	TRBJ2-4	CASSYSARGRGIQYF	TGTGCCAGCAGTTACTCAGCCAGGGGAAGGGGCATTCAGTACTTC
TRBD2	TRBV4-2	-	TRBJ2-2	CASSPKLAGVTTGELFF	TGTGCCAGCAGCCCGAAACTAGCGGGAGTAACCACCGGGGAGCTGTTTTTT
-	TRBV19	-	TRBJ2-3	CASSITGFSTDTQYF	TGTGCCAGTAGTATAACGGGTTTTAGCACAGATACGCAGTATTTT
TRBD1	TRBV2	-	TRBJ1-1	CASSGTGSPEAFF	TGTGCCAGCAGTGGGACAGGGTCCCCTGAAGCTTTCTTT
-	TRBV30	-	TRBJ1-1	CAWSVRVEAFF	TGTGCCTGGAGTGTACGAGTAGAAGCTTTCTTT
-	TRBV28	-	TRBJ1-2	CASSPGQKSYGYTF	TGTGCCAGCAGTCCAGGACAGAAGAGTTATGGCTACACCTTC
-	TRBV2	few	TRBJ2-3	CASDRQGYTDTQYF	TGTGCCAGCGACCGGCAGGGGTACACAGATACGCAGTATTTT
-	TRBV6-1	few	TRBJ1-1	CASSEAHYDAEAFF	TGTGCCAGCAGTGAAGCTCACTATGATGCTGAAGCTTTCTTT
-	TRBV28	-	TRBJ2-7	CASSSGPGYEQYF	TGTGCCAGCAGCTCCGGACCGGGATACGAGCAGTACTTC
TRBD2	TRBV6-5	-	TRBJ2-1	CASSIGLASIDEQFF	TGTGCCAGCAGTATTGGACTAGCTTCGATAGATGAGCAGTTCTTC
-	TRBV7-9	-	TRBJ1-4	CASSLSGEAEKLFF	TGTGCCAGCAGCTTATCAGGGGAAGCGGAAAAACTGTTTTTT
TRBD1	TRBV18	few	TRBJ1-2	CASSPRTGEGGVSGYTF	TGTGCCAGCTCACCTCGGACAGGGGAAGGAGGGGTTTCTGGCTACACCTTC
-	TRBV28	-	TRBJ1-2	CASRVPEGGRDYGYTF	TGTGCCAGCAGGGTCCCTGAGGGGGGGCGGGACTATGGCTACACCTTC
-	TRBV7-2	-	TRBJ1-2	CASSLVGHTPSGGYTF	TGTGCCAGCAGCCTGGTGGGACATACACCATCGGGTGGCTACACCTTC
-	TRBV15	-	TRBJ1-2	CATSRDLPGNYGYTF	TGTGCCACCAGCAGAGATCTCCCGGGTAACTATGGCTACACCTTC
-	TRBV14	-	TRBJ1-2	CASSHLPTGYNYGYTF	TGTGCCAGCAGCCATCTCCCTACAGGGTACAACTATGGCTACACCTTC
TRBD1	TRBV9	few	TRBJ2-5	CASSVAGGGETQYF	TGTGCCAGCAGCGTCGCAGGGGGCGGGGAGACCCAGTACTTC
-	TRBV28	-	TRBJ1-1	CASSVPQGGNTEAFF	TGTGCCAGCAGTGTTCCGCAGGGAGGGAACACTGAAGCTTTCTTT
TRBD1	TRBV28	-	TRBJ1-2	CASTTAPGQVNYYGYTF	TGTGCCAGCACCACTGCCCCAGGACAGGTTAATTACTATGGCTACACCTTC
-	TRBV18	-	TRBJ1-3	CASSPGQTPGNTIYF	TGTGCCAGCTCACCTGGGCAAACTCCAGGAAACACCATATATTTT
-	TRBV4-3	-	TRBJ1-1	CASSQDYTGLVNTEAFF	TGCGCCAGCAGCCAAGATTATACGGGTTTGGTGAACACTGAAGCTTTCTTT
TRBD2	TRBV5-1	-	TRBJ2-7	CASSPGLAASSYEQYF	TGCGCCAGCAGCCCAGGACTAGCGGCCAGCTCCTACGAGCAGTACTTC
TRBD2	TRBV14	-	TRBJ2-3	CASSQDRGLAGLADTQYF	TGTGCCAGCAGCCAAGATCGGGGACTAGCGGGATTGGCAGATACGCAGTATTTT
-	TRBV18	-	TRBJ2-3	CASSPGGADTQYF	TGTGCCAGCTCACCAGGAGGGGCAGATACGCAGTATTTT
TRBD1	TRBV7-2	-	TRBJ2-2	CASSTGTGDPGELFF	TGTGCCAGCAGCACCGGGACAGGGGATCCCGGGGAGCTGTTTTTT
-	TRBV19	-	TRBJ1-1	CASMMPHIPIEAFF	TGTGCCAGTATGATGCCTCACATCCCGATTGAAGCTTTCTTT
-	TRBV10-3	-	TRBJ2-6	CAISPPGAHPPVLTF	TGTGCCATCAGTCCCCCCGGAGCACACCCTCCCGTCCTGACTTTC
-	TRBV6-5	-	TRBJ1-5	CASSYSQGAQPQHF	TGTGCCAGCAGTTACTCACAGGGAGCTCAGCCCCAGCATTTT
-	TRBV28	-	TRBJ2-1	CASSSPSSGGLRNEQFF	TGTGCCAGCAGTTCCCCATCGTCCGGGGGTCTTAGGAATGAGCAGTTCTTC
-	TRBV5-1	-	TRBJ1-1	CASSLDSPGGIHEAFF	TGCGCCAGCAGCTTGGATAGTCCAGGAGGAATCCATGAAGCTTTCTTT
-	TRBV5-1	-	TRBJ1-2	CASSNEPDRANYGYTF	TGCGCCAGCAGCAACGAACCTGACAGAGCTAACTATGGCTACACCTTC
-	TRBV7-2	-	TRBJ2-1	CASRIASLNEQFF	TGTGCCAGCAGGATCGCCAGTCTGAATGAGCAGTTCTTC
TRBD1	TRBV18	few	TRBJ2-7	CASSPAGTANRGEQYF	TGTGCCAGCTCACCAGCCGGGACAGCCAACAGGGGAGAGCAGTACTTC
-	TRBV9	-	TRBJ1-1	CASSVAGARTEAFF	TGTGCCAGCAGCGTAGCAGGGGCACGCACTGAAGCTTTCTTT
-	TRBV28	-	TRBJ2-7	CASSLAGDKAYEQYF	TGTGCCAGCAGTTTGGCCGGCGACAAAGCCTACGAGCAGTACTTC
-	TRBV7-8	-	TRBJ1-1	CASSNYNMNTEAFF	TGTGCCAGCAGCAATTATAACATGAACACTGAAGCTTTCTTT
-	TRBV9	-	TRBJ2-6	CASSGTGNSGANVLTF	TGTGCCAGCAGCGGAACAGGGAACTCTGGGGCCAACGTCCTGACTTTC
TRBD2	TRBV6-5	-	TRBJ2-5	CASSRGRAETQYF	TGTGCCAGCAGCCGAGGGAGGGCAGAGACCCAGTACTTC
TRBD1	TRBV7-9	-	TRBJ1-2	CSSSRTGDGYTF	TGTTCCAGCAGCCGGACAGGGGATGGCTACACCTTC
-	TRBV28	-	TRBJ1-2	CASSAPIPLQGSGYTF	TGTGCCAGCAGTGCCCCCATCCCCCTCCAGGGGAGCGGCTACACCTTC
-	TRBV9	-	TRBJ1-1	CASSATGENTEAFF	TGTGCCAGCAGCGCGACGGGAGAGAACACTGAAGCTTTCTTT
-	TRBV14	-	TRBJ2-5	CASSKEVPRETQYF	TGTGCCAGCAGCAAAGAGGTACCGCGGGAGACCCAGTACTTC
TRBD1	TRBV27	-	TRBJ1-2	CASSPDRVHGYTF	TGTGCCAGCAGTCCGGACAGGGTACATGGCTACACCTTC
-	TRBV2	-	TRBJ2-2	CASRTGHANTGELFF	TGTGCCAGCAGGACCGGACATGCGAACACCGGGGAGCTGTTTTTT
TRBD2	TRBV7-9	-	TRBJ2-7	CASSKGREITYEQYF	TGTGCCAGCAGCAAAGGGCGGGAGATTACCTACGAGCAGTACTTC
TRBD2	TRBV6-1	-	TRBJ2-6	CASSEAAGVPSSGANVLTF	TGTGCCAGCAGTGAAGCCGCGGGGGTCCCCTCCTCTGGGGCCAACGTCCTGACTTTC
-	TRBV7-3	-	TRBJ2-2	CASSGGPGELFF	TGTGCCAGCAGCGGAGGACCCGGGGAGCTGTTTTTT
-	TRBV7-2	-	TRBJ1-5	CASSGGHNQPQHF	TGTGCCAGCTCCGGGGGTCACAATCAGCCCCAGCATTTT
TRBD1	TRBV27	-	TRBJ1-2	CASSATGGVNYGYTF	TGTGCCAGCAGCGCGACAGGGGGCGTTAACTATGGCTACACCTTC
-	TRBV27	-	TRBJ1-1	CASSSVGRVSSPEAFF	TGTGCCAGCAGTTCCGTGGGCAGGGTAAGTTCCCCTGAAGCTTTCTTT